Shown below are 31 T cell receptor beta chains from a single sample sequenced in a study of blood T cell repertoires in COVID-19. TCRdb's copy holds only in-frame clones and misses some; the assay was immunoSEQ multiplex PCR. The sample contains a few hundred thousand clones, about 89% of which appear only once. Sample: PBMCs or T cells enriched from blood (not recorded which). The receptors here all came from a man aged 35 to 55 in a cohort exposed to, infected with or recovered from COVID-19 (not recorded which).

This clone was seen just once. The J gene is TRBJ2-2, the V gene TRBV19, with 9 bases that match TRBD2. The CDR3 runs 15 residues. Germline V gene data show CDR1 as LNHDA and CDR2 as SQIVND (reference sequence). Trimming at V came to 4 bases and at J to 4 bases, leaving 4 bases not matched to a gene. CDR3 sequence: CASSSGRAGTGELFF. The CDR3, as DNA: TGTGCCAGTAGTAGCGGGAGGGCGGGCACCGGGGAGCTGTTTTTT.

CDR3 in amino acids: CASSKSRQGNSPLHF. The CDR3 DNA reads TGTGCCAGCAGCAAATCCCGACAGGGGAATTCACCCCTCCACTTT. The chain recombines TRBV7-9 with TRBJ1-6; 8 nucleotides agree with TRBD1. Germline CDR1 is SEHNR and CDR2 is FQNEAQ (reference sequence). V gave up 5 bases and J gave up 7 bases; unmatched junction bases: 7. This CDR3 is 15 amino acids long.

DNA of the CDR3: TGTGCCTGGGCAGGGGAGGGTCAGCCCCAGCATTTT. This gives the protein CAWAGEGQPQHF. The chain recombines TRBV30 with TRBJ1-5, with D perhaps TRBD1 (6 bases). This CDR3 has 12 amino acids. Trimming left V 5 bases short and J 6 bases short, with 11 bases between. CDR1 is GTSNPN and CDR2 is SVGIG in the germline V gene (reference sequence).

The chain recombines TRBV19 with TRBJ2-3; 9 nucleotides align to TRBD1. J gave up 6 bases and V 5 bases, and 6 bases lay outside the gene matches. CDR3 length: 14 residues. The germline gives CDR1 LNHDA, CDR2 SQIVND (reference sequence). CDR3 in amino acids: CASSLGQGLDTQYF. The CDR3 DNA reads as TGTGCCAGTAGTCTCGGACAGGGGTTGGATACGCAGTATTTT.

V and J are TRBV30 and TRBJ1-3; no firm D call. The length of the CDR3 is 13 residues. Germline CDR1 GTSNPN, CDR2 SVGIG (reference sequence). V was shortened by 0 bases and J by 2 bases, with 5 bases between the two germline ends. The CDR3 nucleotides are TGTGCCTGGAGTGTCAAGCCTGGAAACACCATATATTTT. Translated, it gives CAWSVKPGNTIYF.

This rearrangement joins TRBV6-5 to TRBJ2-4; tentative D call: TRBD1 (6 bases). The CDR3 length is 13 residues. The V gene's germline CDR1 is MNHEY and CDR2 SVGAGI. The V end lost 2 bases, the J end lost 9 bases, and 11 bases lay between the germline ends. The CDR3 coding sequence is TGTGCCAGCAGTTACATAGGGGGTGGCATTCAGTACTTC. Its translation is CASSYIGGGIQYF.

This sequence joins TRBV13 and TRBJ2-3; the match to TRBD2 covers 13 bases. Trimming at V came to 5 bases and at J to 4 bases, leaving 24 bases not matched to a gene. This CDR3 is built from 22 residues. CDR1 is PRHDT and CDR2 is FYEKMQ in the germline V gene (reference sequence). The CDR3 reads CASSRSFDWTSGGPVTADTQYF. The CDR3 bases are TGTGCCAGCAGCCGTTCTTTTGATTGGACTAGCGGGGGTCCAGTAACGGCAGATACGCAGTATTTT.

Remarks on this clone: One end of the junction does not line up with germline, which may come from a read error. The genes are TRBV6-2 or TRBV6-3 and TRBJ2-7; maybe TRBD2 (5 bases). The CDR3 has 15 residues. Germline V lookup: CDR1 MNHEY, CDR2 SVGEGT. CDR3 sequence (DNA): TGTGCCACCAGTTACCCAGCGGATAGCTCCTACGAGCAGTACTTC. Translation gives CATSYPADSSYEQYF.

The gene calls are TRBV29-1 and TRBJ2-1; TRBD1 matches at 7 bases. Per the germline V gene, CDR1 is SQVTM and CDR2 is ANQGSEA. V was pared by 5 bases and J by 2 bases, with 6 bases of the junction left unmatched. CDR3 length equals 14 residues. In DNA, the CDR3 is TGCAGCGTTCAACAGGGGTACGCCTACAATGAGCAGTTCTTC. Translated, it gives CSVQQGYAYNEQFF.

For the CDR3, the DNA is TGTGCCAGCAGCTCTGACAGAGGATATGGCTACACCTTC. It yields the protein CASSSDRGYGYTF. The chain joins TRBV11-3 to TRBJ1-2; possibly TRBD1 for D (5 bases). V dropped 4 bases and J dropped 5 bases, with 11 bases sitting between them. The CDR3 spans 13 residues. Germline lookup yields CDR1 SGHNT and CDR2 YENEEA.

The table lists this clone with a few counts. V and J are TRBV5-1 and TRBJ2-3; 9 bases match TRBD1. The CDR3 length is 15 residues. The V gene's germline CDR1 is SGHRS and CDR2 YFSETQ. V lost 4 bases, J lost 4 bases, and 7 bases stayed unmatched. As DNA, the CDR3 is TGCGCCAGCAGCACTGGGACAGGGCGGGCAGATACGCAGTATTTT. As protein: CASSTGTGRADTQYF.

The rearrangement joins TRBV7-9 to TRBJ2-1; 13 nucleotides agree with TRBD2. Germline lookup yields CDR1 SEHNR and CDR2 FQNEAQ (reference sequence). This CDR3 comprises 18 residues. V shed 5 bases and J 7 bases; nucleotides not matched to a gene: 14. CDR3 loop: CASSRSLGTSGTGNEQFF. CDR3 in DNA: TGTGCCAGCAGCAGGTCTCTAGGGACTAGCGGGACGGGTAATGAGCAGTTCTTC. The entire variable domain, with the rest obtained from reference TRBV7-9 and TRBJ2-1, is as follows: DTGVSQNPRHKITKRGQNVTFRCDPISEHNRLYWYRQTLGQGPEFLTYFQNEAQLEKSRLLSDRFSAERPKGSFSTLEIQRTEQGDSAMYLCASSRSLGTSGTGNEQFFGPGTRLTVL.

V usage is TRBV7-2 and J usage is TRBJ2-5; no firm D call. Germline CDR1 SGHTA, CDR2 FQGNSA. V lost 2 bases, J lost 5 bases, and 9 bases lay in between. The CDR3 is 13 residues long. The CDR3 protein is CASSLTSWETQYF. The CDR3 DNA reads TGTGCCAGCAGCTTAACTTCGTGGGAGACCCAGTACTTC.

The chain uses TRBV7-9 and TRBJ1-1; D possibly corresponds to TRBD1 (5 bases). The germline gives CDR1 SEHNR, CDR2 FQNEAQ (reference sequence). This CDR3 region has 14 residues. The V end was cut by 4 bases, the J end by 0 bases, with 9 bases between. The DNA of the CDR3 is TGTGCCAGCAGCTGGGGCCAGTTGAACACTGAAGCTTTCTTT. Translating it yields CASSWGQLNTEAFF. Supplemented by reference TRBV7-9 and TRBJ1-1, the full variable domain reads DTGVSQNPRHKITKRGQNVTFRCDPISEHNRLYWYRQTLGQGPEFLTYFQNEAQLEKSRLLSDRFSAERPKGSFSTLEIQRTEQGDSAMYLCASSWGQLNTEAFFGQGTRLTVV.

The chain carries TRBV28 and TRBJ1-3, with 7 bases fitting TRBD1. With 4 bases clipped from V and 2 bases from J, the junction kept 5 bases outside the gene matches. The CDR3 has 15 residues. Germline CDR1 and CDR2: MDHEN and SYDVKM. DNA of the CDR3: TGTGCCAGCAGTTCGAGGGGGCGCCCTGGAAACACCATATATTTT. Residues: CASSSRGRPGNTIYF.

The J gene is TRBJ1-6, the V gene TRBV28; 7 bases align to TRBD1. The V and J ends lost 5 bases and 0 bases, in that order; junction bases with no gene match: 4. This CDR3 contains 16 residues. Germline V lookup: CDR1 MDHEN, CDR2 SYDVKM. CDR3 in amino acids: CASSKQGSSYNSPLHF. The CDR3, as DNA: TGTGCCAGCAGTAAACAGGGGAGCTCCTATAATTCACCCCTCCACTTT.

This rearrangement joins TRBV28 to TRBJ2-7; possible D gene TRBD1, 5 bases. Trimming removed 5 bases from V and 5 bases from J, with 16 bases in between. The CDR3 length is 14 residues. Germline V gene lookup returns CDR1 MDHEN and CDR2 SYDVKM. The CDR3 DNA sequence: TGTGCCAGCAGTCCTCGGGCAGGGCGGAACGAGCAGTACTTC. Translated: CASSPRAGRNEQYF.

The CDR3 nucleotides read TGTGCCAGCAGCCCCTACGGGGTAGGAGCCGGGGAGCTGTTTTTT. Amino acids: CASSPYGVGAGELFF. The V gene is TRBV7-2, the J gene TRBJ2-2; a possible D gene is TRBD2 (5 bases). Germline loops: CDR1 SGHTA, CDR2 FQGNSA. V was cut by 5 bases and J by 6 bases, with 16 bases left in between. The CDR3 extends over 15 amino acids.

The CDR3 coding sequence is TGCGCCAGCAGCGCAGGACAGGGGGGTAAGCCGGCTTTCTTT. Its protein product is CASSAGQGGKPAFF. This sequence joins TRBV5-1 and TRBJ1-1, with TRBD1 matching 10 bases. V shed 4 bases and J 11 bases; nucleotides not matched to a gene: 11. The CDR3 has 14 amino acids. Germline V gene lookup returns CDR1 SGHRS and CDR2 YFSETQ. The entire variable domain, with the rest obtained from reference TRBV5-1 and TRBJ1-1, is as follows: KAGVTQTPRYLIKTRGQQVTLSCSPISGHRSVSWYQQTPGQGLQFLFEYFSETQRNKGNFPGRFSGRQFSNSRSEMNVSTLELGDSALYLCASSAGQGGKPAFFGQGTRLTVV.

As concerns this clone: The same CDR3 also results from other DNA sequences found in this sample. The chain is built from TRBV6-5 and TRBJ1-2; no firm D call. The CDR3 is 15 residues long. Germline V lookup: CDR1 MNHEY, CDR2 SVGAGI. V lost 0 bases to trimming and J lost 4 bases, with 12 bases between them. This chain's CDR3 is CASSYSSRVGYGYTF. CDR3 in DNA: TGTGCCAGCAGTTACTCGTCGAGGGTCGGCTATGGCTACACCTTC.

The chain is built from TRBV30 and TRBJ1-5, with 8 bases matching TRBD1. CDR3 size: 14 residues. In germline, CDR1 is GTSNPN, CDR2 SVGIG (reference sequence). With 1 base clipped from V and 2 bases from J, the junction kept 1 base outside the gene matches. CDR3 loop: CAWSAGQGNQPQHF. CDR3 DNA sequence: TGTGCCTGGAGTGCGGGACAGGGCAATCAGCCCCAGCATTTT.

CDR3 DNA sequence: TGTGCCAGTAGCCGGACAGTCGGCCCCTACGAGCAGTACTTC. Its translation is CASSRTVGPYEQYF. J is TRBJ2-7 and V is TRBV19; possibly TRBD1 for D (6 bases). Germline CDR1 and CDR2: LNHDA and SQIVND (reference sequence). CDR3 length equals 14 residues. The V gene lost 6 bases and the J gene lost 2 bases, with 14 bases spanning the gap.

The genes are TRBV6-1 and TRBJ1-5; 7 positions agree with TRBD1. The CDR3 is 15 residues long. CDR1 is MNHNS, CDR2 SASEGT, per germline. V lost 0 bases, J lost 9 bases, and 8 bases stayed unmatched. The CDR3 loop reads CASSEAWTGGMPQHF. The CDR3 bases are TGTGCCAGCAGTGAAGCGTGGACAGGTGGTATGCCCCAGCATTTT.

This chain uses TRBV12-1 with TRBJ2-7; the D segment call TRBD2 is taken from the table without a DNA check. TRBV12-1 is termed a pseudogene. The CDR3 is made up of 15 amino acids. This CDR3 is CASSFASSGTYEQYF. The CDR3 region has the DNA TGTGCCAGCAGCTTTGCTAGTAGCGGGACTTACGAGCAGTACTTC.

This clone has only one observation. The genes are TRBV28 and TRBJ1-2; maybe TRBD1 (6 bases). Germline-derived CDR1 and CDR2 are MDHEN and SYDVKM. V was clipped by 5 bases and J by 2 bases, with 12 bases between them. The CDR3 loop spans 14 amino acids. The CDR3 loop reads CASSASGTNYGYTF. The CDR3 region has the DNA TGTGCCAGCAGTGCATCCGGGACAAACTATGGCTACACCTTC.

CDR3 region: CASSPPQNYEQYF. The DNA for the CDR3 is TGTGCCAGCTCACCACCTCAGAACTACGAGCAGTACTTC. The chain uses TRBV18 and TRBJ2-7, with D unresolved. Germline V gene lookup returns CDR1 KGHSH and CDR2 LQKENI. The CDR3 length is 13 residues. V lost 0 bases and J 3 bases, leaving 6 bases between the germline ends.

The chain links TRBV7-9 to TRBJ1-1; D not resolved. The CDR3 is made up of 13 amino acids. V dropped 2 bases and J dropped 3 bases, with 7 bases sitting between them. Per germline, CDR1 SEHNR and CDR2 FQNEAQ (reference sequence). CDR3: CASSLTTDTEAFF. CDR3 coding DNA: TGTGCCAGCAGCTTAACAACCGACACTGAAGCTTTCTTT.

The chain employs TRBV10-3 and TRBJ2-2; TRBD2 matches at 12 bases. This CDR3 has 15 residues. With 6 bases clipped from V and 8 bases from J, the junction kept 7 bases outside the gene matches. The germline V gene has CDR1 ENHRY and CDR2 SYGVKD. The CDR3 reads CAIRTSGSATGELFF. The CDR3 DNA sequence: TGTGCCATCAGGACTAGCGGGAGCGCCACAGGGGAGCTGTTTTTT.

The chain links TRBV5-1 to TRBJ2-2, with 9 bases that match TRBD2. The CDR3 runs to 16 residues. Per the germline V gene, CDR1 is SGHRS and CDR2 is YFSETQ. V lost 6 bases to trimming and J lost 5 bases; unmatched junction nucleotides: 11. The CDR3 nucleotides are TGCGCCAGCACCGCCCGGCGGGAGGGGAGAACCGGGGAGCTGTTTTTT. Residues: CASTARREGRTGELFF.

J is TRBJ2-1 and V is TRBV27; D may be TRBD2 (5 bases). Germline CDR1 MNHEY, CDR2 SMNVEV (reference sequence). There are 13 residues in the CDR3. V was trimmed by 3 bases and J by 11 bases, leaving 14 bases between them. CDR3 in DNA: TGTGCCAGCAGTTTTCGGCGGGCAGAGAAGCAGTTCTTC. Translated: CASSFRRAEKQFF.

This rearrangement joins TRBV25-1 to TRBJ2-1; no clear D. CDR3 length: 11 amino acids. V was cut by 6 bases and J by 4 bases, with 4 bases left in between. The V gene's germline CDR1 is MGHDK and CDR2 SYGVNS. This CDR3 is CASRAYNEQFF. CDR3 nucleotides: TGTGCCAGCAGGGCTTACAATGAGCAGTTCTTC.